This T cell receptor beta chain was observed in a study of cytomegalovirus exposure and HLA in healthy donors. On the study more broadly: There were roughly 120 million unique TCR beta sequences, drawn from 150 million to 200 million T cells, in an earlier analysis. General study findings and limits: TCR beta V segments were, for the most part, productive about 87% or about 30% of the time in an earlier analysis.

Both 60 Vbeta primers and 13 Jbeta primers went into the PCR. TCRdb keeps only in-frame clones here, not all; method: immunoSEQ multiplex PCR. Altogether over 100,000 clones are present, 9.5% to 13% being singletons, with the ten largest covering under 6%. The germline V and J ends were trimmed by 0 bases and 6 bases, with 9 bases remaining between them. Per germline, CDR1 SGHVS and CDR2 FNYEAQ. The CDR3 totals 13 residues. Worth noting for this clone: No antigen is known for it.

The sample comprised PBMCs. The chain links TRBV7-6 to TRBJ2-7; perhaps TRBD2 as D (5 bases). This clonotype originated in a man in his forties in good health and CMV-seropositive. CDR3: CASSLARDREQYF. The DNA of the CDR3 is TGTGCCAGCAGCTTAGCCCGGGATCGCGAGCAGTACTTC.